The next 19 T cell receptor beta chains were all read from a single sample in a study of shared clonotypes between healthy human individuals. Using immunoSEQ multiplex PCR, the repertoire was profiled, and TCRdb retains in-frame clones only, with some absent. The repertoire has approximately 2.5 million clones, approximately 92% of them found once; the top ten carry around 0.15%. The sample was naive CD4+ T cells sorted from blood. The subset here: CD45RA+ positively selected. These TCRs come from a man younger than 35 in good health.

This chain connects TRBV27 to TRBJ2-5; D may be TRBD2 (6 bases). Germline CDR1 and CDR2: MNHEY and SMNVEV (reference sequence). V lost 2 bases and J 5 bases, leaving 15 bases between the germline ends. The CDR3 has 15 residues. CDR3 coding DNA: TGTGCCAGCAGTTTAAGCTGGGCGGGGAGGGAGACCCAGTACTTC. This translates into CASSLSWAGRETQYF.

The chain couples TRBV4-1 to TRBJ2-7; 9 bases align to TRBD1. The CDR3 totals 16 residues. Looked up from germline, CDR1 is MGHRA and CDR2 is YSYEKL. Losses at the gene ends were 1 base for V and 5 bases for J; bases not matched to a gene: 9. The CDR3 DNA is TGCGCCAGCAGCCAAGTCCCGACAGGGACAGGGAACGAGCAGTACTTC. Translated: CASSQVPTGTGNEQYF.

This clone was seen a handful of times. The rearrangement joins TRBV9 to TRBJ2-2; 12 bases are a match to TRBD2. Germline CDR1 is SGDLS and CDR2 is YYNGEE. The CDR3 is made up of 16 amino acids. V lost 0 bases and J lost 3; bases outside the gene matches: 0. CDR3 sequence reads: CASSVGLAGDTGELFF. Here the CDR3 DNA reads TGTGCCAGCAGCGTAGGACTAGCGGGAGACACCGGGGAGCTGTTTTTT.

This clone was found a few times. The chain employs TRBV7-9 and TRBJ1-6; 8 bases agree with TRBD1. The V gene's germline CDR1 is SEHNR and CDR2 FQNEAQ (reference sequence). This CDR3 comprises 14 residues. Trimming took 6 bases from V and 10 from J; bases not matched to a gene: 8. The CDR3 loop is CASSFGQGTSPLHF. DNA for the CDR3: TGTGCCAGCAGTTTCGGACAGGGAACATCACCCCTCCACTTT.

The V and J genes are TRBV7-2 and TRBJ2-1; a possible D gene is TRBD2 (5 bases). V was cut by 1 base and J by 5 bases, with 15 bases left in between. This CDR3 region has 16 residues. Per germline, CDR1 SGHTA and CDR2 FQGNSA. The CDR3 is CASSLEAVRIDNEQFF. The CDR3, as DNA: TGTGCCAGCAGCTTAGAAGCGGTAAGGATAGACAATGAGCAGTTCTTC.

This chain connects TRBV7-2 to TRBJ1-6; D ambiguous. V gave up 2 bases and J gave up 7 bases, with 15 bases separating them. Germline CDR1 reads SGHTA; CDR2 reads FQGNSA. The CDR3 runs 16 residues. CDR3 in amino acids: CASSLLPGAGNSPLHF. The CDR3 nucleotides read TGTGCCAGCAGCTTACTCCCGGGAGCGGGGAATTCACCCCTCCACTTT.

The V call is TRBV6-1, the J call TRBJ2-6, with D tentatively TRBD1 (5 bases). Germline V gene data show CDR1 as MNHNS and CDR2 as SASEGT. The ends were cut back, 3 bases at V and 4 bases at J, with 13 bases in the middle. The CDR3 has 16 amino acids. CDR3 sequence reads: CASSEMPGSGANVLTF. The CDR3 nucleotides read TGTGCCAGCAGTGAGATGCCAGGGTCCGGGGCCAACGTCCTGACTTTC.

The J gene is TRBJ2-7, the V gene TRBV4-1; 8 bases line up with TRBD2. Germline V gene sequence: CDR1 MGHRA, CDR2 YSYEKL. This CDR3 contains 16 residues. Trimming removed 0 bases from V and 4 bases from J; junction bases left unmatched: 8. CDR3 coding DNA: TGCGCCAGCAGCCAAGAAAGAGTAGCGGGACGTTACGAGCAGTACTTC. Protein product: CASSQERVAGRYEQYF.

V and J are TRBV5-6 and TRBJ2-3; maybe TRBD2 (5 bases). CDR1 is SGHDT and CDR2 is YYEEEE in the germline V gene. V shed 4 bases and J shed 4 bases, with 16 bases lying between them. CDR3 length equals 15 residues. CDR3 loop: CASSPSPRGADTQYF. The CDR3 nucleotides read TGTGCCAGCAGCCCGAGCCCCCGGGGAGCAGATACGCAGTATTTT.

The chain recombines TRBV4-1 with TRBJ2-7, with a tentative D call TRBD2 (5 bases). Deletions cut 4 bases from V and 0 bases from J, with 13 bases between. CDR3 length: 15 residues. Germline CDR1 MGHRA, CDR2 YSYEKL. Here the CDR3 DNA reads TGCGCCAGCAGCCCCGGACTGGCGAGCTCCTACGAGCAGTACTTC. Translated: CASSPGLASSYEQYF.

The CDR3 DNA follows: TGTGCCAGCAGCCATGGATACGGTAAAGGAGGCTACTCTGGAAACACCATATATTTT. Its translation is CASSHGYGKGGYSGNTIYF. V gene TRBV14 combines with J gene TRBJ1-3; D gene unclear. CDR3 size: 19 residues. Trimming left V 3 bases short and J 0 bases short, with 21 bases between. The germline V gene has CDR1 SGHDN and CDR2 FVKESK.

The count of this clone is one. V gene TRBV5-1 combines with J gene TRBJ2-1, with D maybe TRBD1 (6 bases). With 4 bases removed from V and 4 bases from J, the gap between germline ends came to 21 bases. The germline CDR1 and CDR2 sequences are SGHRS and YFSETQ. CDR3 size: 17 residues. CDR3 DNA: TGCGCCAGCAGCCCGCTGACAGGCCCAAAGGGGTACAATGAGCAGTTCTTC. Amino acid sequence: CASSPLTGPKGYNEQFF.

With regard to this clone: The identical CDR3 is also encoded by other nucleotide sequences in the sample. This chain uses TRBV7-9 with TRBJ2-3; D may correspond to TRBD1 or TRBD2 (5 bases each). Trimming took 3 bases from V and 0 from J, leaving 10 bases between them. Germline V CDR1 and CDR2: SEHNR, FQNEAQ (reference sequence). The CDR3 sequence is 15 residues long. This CDR3 reads CASSFGTLSTDTQYF. DNA of the CDR3: TGTGCCAGCAGCTTTGGGACCTTAAGCACAGATACGCAGTATTTT. Combining the CDR3 with reference TRBV7-9 and TRBJ2-3 gives the whole variable domain DTGVSQNPRHKITKRGQNVTFRCDPISEHNRLYWYRQTLGQGPEFLTYFQNEAQLEKSRLLSDRFSAERPKGSFSTLEIQRTEQGDSAMYLCASSFGTLSTDTQYFGPGTRLTVL.

In the case of this clone: The identical CDR3 is also encoded by other nucleotide sequences in the sample. CDR3 sequence (DNA): TGCGCCAGCAGCTTGCACCAAGAGACCCAGTACTTC. This encodes CASSLHQETQYF. V gene TRBV5-1 combines with J gene TRBJ2-5; D remains unclear. Germline CDR1 reads SGHRS; CDR2 reads YFSETQ. This CDR3 has 12 residues. Trimming pared 1 base from V and 0 bases from J, leaving 1 base between.

The rearrangement joins TRBV11-2 to TRBJ1-4; tentatively, D is TRBD1 (6 bases). CDR1 and CDR2 (germline): SGHAT, FQNNGV. Trimming took 2 bases from V and 2 from J, leaving 12 bases between them. The CDR3 is made up of 16 amino acids. The CDR3 here is CASSLFSGGTNEKLFF. In DNA form, the CDR3 reads TGTGCCAGCAGCTTATTTAGCGGGGGCACTAATGAAAAACTGTTTTTT.

CDR3 bases: TGTGCTAGTGGACAGGCCTTCGGGACAGGGGAAGCCTACGAGCAGTACTTC. It yields the protein CASGQAFGTGEAYEQYF. The rearrangement joins TRBV12-5 to TRBJ2-7, with 10 bases matching TRBD1. The germline CDR1 and CDR2 sequences are LGHNT and FRNRAP. The CDR3 runs to 17 residues. Germline trimming cut 6 bases from V and 2 bases from J; bases unmatched to any gene: 13.

The chain is built from TRBV15 and TRBJ2-5, with 8 bases aligning to TRBD2. After removal of 1 base from V and 5 bases from J, the junction contained 12 bases not matched to a gene. The CDR3 extends over 17 amino acids. Germline values: CDR1 LNHNV, CDR2 YYDKDF (reference sequence). Written as DNA, the CDR3 is TGTGCCACCAGCAGAGTCCCCCTGGGACTAGGGATGGAGACCCAGTACTTC. Protein: CATSRVPLGLGMETQYF.

The chain links TRBV27 to TRBJ2-5, with 7 bases aligning to TRBD1. The V and J ends lost 5 bases and 5 bases, in that order; junction bases with no gene match: 11. Germline V gene data show CDR1 as MNHEY and CDR2 as SMNVEV (reference sequence). The CDR3 has 15 residues. The DNA of the CDR3 is TGTGCCAGCAGTGTACGACAGGGTGTTCCGGAGACCCAGTACTTC. As protein: CASSVRQGVPETQYF.

The chain combines TRBV5-4 with TRBJ1-4; weak D call: TRBD1 (6 bases). Trimming shortened V by 2 bases and J by 5 bases, and 13 bases separated the two germline ends. The CDR3 sequence is 15 residues long. Germline-derived CDR1 and CDR2 are SGHNT and YYREEE (reference sequence). CDR3 sequence (DNA): TGTGCCAGCAGCTTACCCGGGACATCCAATGAAAAACTGTTTTTT. It specifies CASSLPGTSNEKLFF. Looking up the rest from reference TRBV5-4 and TRBJ1-4 gives the full variable domain: ETGVTQSPTHLIKTRGQQVTLRCSSQSGHNTVSWYQQALGQGPQFIFQYYREEENGRGNFPPRFSGLQFPNYSSELNVNALELDDSALYLCASSLPGTSNEKLFFGSGTQLSVL.